This T cell receptor (beta chain) was recorded in a study of cytomegalovirus exposure and HLA in healthy donors. Study-wide points: There were reportedly fewer N-insertions in an Asian-associated ancestry cluster than the roughly 670-donor mean, in a later analysis. In vitro testing confirmed three CMV-associated chains as specific for CMV antigens.

V was pared by 4 bases and J by 0 bases, with 1 base of the junction left unmatched. The CDR3 loop spans 15 amino acids. From germline, CDR1 is SGHDT and CDR2 YYEEEE. 13 Jbeta primers and 60 Vbeta primers were used for the PCR. Profiling relied on immunoSEQ multiplex PCR, and the TCRdb table lists in-frame clones only, not all of them. The sample consists of 100,000 to 150,000 clones, 80% of them appearing once. Worth noting for this clone: Its specificity is unknown.

The chain is built from TRBV5-6 and TRBJ2-3; 11 nucleotides line up with TRBD1. Sample: PBMCs. The receptor comes from a man younger than 45 in good health and CMV-seronegative. The CDR3 spells CASSGDRGSTDTQYF. The DNA of the CDR3 is TGTGCCAGCAGCGGGGACAGGGGGAGCACAGATACGCAGTATTTT.